The following is a T cell receptor beta chain sequence with its context. The data stem from a study of blood T cell repertoires in COVID-19. Measured with immunoSEQ multiplex PCR; TCRdb has only the in-frame clones, and not every one. The data hold roughly 200,000 clones, with about 76% observed a single time. This TCR came from a woman in her forties or fifties with active or convalescent COVID-19. Sequenced: peripheral blood.

The CDR3 bases are TGTGCCTGGACAGGAGGACGTAGCTCCTACGAGCAGTACTTC. It translates to CAWTGGRSSYEQYF. This chain connects TRBV30 to TRBJ2-7; D perhaps matches TRBD2 (5 bases). Trimming shortened V by 4 bases and J by 0 bases, and 13 bases separated the two germline ends. This CDR3 is built from 14 residues. The germline gives CDR1 GTSNPN, CDR2 SVGIG (reference sequence). Variable domain in full (rest from reference TRBV30 and TRBJ2-7): SQTIHQWPATLVQPVGSPLSLECTVEGTSNPNLYWYRQAAGRGLQLLFYSVGIGQISSEVPQNLSASRPQDRQFILSSKKLLLSDSGFYLCAWTGGRSSYEQYFGPGTRLTVT.